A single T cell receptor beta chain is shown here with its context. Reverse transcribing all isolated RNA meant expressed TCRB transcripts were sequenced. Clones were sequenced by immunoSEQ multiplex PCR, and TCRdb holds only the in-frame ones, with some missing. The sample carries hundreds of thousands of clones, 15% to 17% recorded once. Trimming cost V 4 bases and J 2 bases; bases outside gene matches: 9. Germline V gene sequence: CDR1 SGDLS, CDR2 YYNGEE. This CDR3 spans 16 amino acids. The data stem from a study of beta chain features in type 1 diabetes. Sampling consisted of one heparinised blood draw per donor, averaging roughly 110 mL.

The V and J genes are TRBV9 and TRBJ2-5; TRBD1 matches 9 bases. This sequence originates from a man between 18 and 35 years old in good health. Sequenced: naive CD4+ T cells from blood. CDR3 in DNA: TGTGCCAGCAGCCTACAAGGGACAGGGACACAAGAGACCCAGTACTTC. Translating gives CASSLQGTGTQETQYF.